This T cell receptor beta chain was recovered during a study of cytomegalovirus exposure and HLA in healthy donors (dated by TCRdb to about 2017). Notes on the research overall: An earlier analysis of approximately 550 of the donors reported roughly 300 Gb of sequence data and approximately 110 million unique TCR beta sequences from 150 million to 200 million T cells. An early release covering roughly 600 HLA-typed donors comprised approximately 290 gigabases of sequencing data and around 85 million unique TCR sequences. Among the 398 genotyped donors, approximately 77% belonged to the genetic ancestry cluster associated with self-reported Caucasian donors. The study aimed to test whether signatures of past pathogen exposure could be identified by cataloging public T cell receptors. Using immunosequencing, the study profiled T cell repertoires from about 610 subjects and related those repertoires to cytomegalovirus serostatus. A separate validation cohort of roughly 120 different subjects was used in addition to the approximately 670-subject first cohort. To predict cytomegalovirus infection status, the study combined high-throughput TCR immunosequencing, statistical association of individual TCRs with disease status, and machine learning. To study patterns of TCR occurrence, a later analysis re-analyzed previously published TCR beta repertoires from 666 donors and added high-resolution HLA genotyping. Rather than drawing on any new phenotypic data, the later analysis identified candidate immune exposures from TCR beta sequences and the way those sequences occurred across donors. An earlier analysis of more than 450 of the donors used high-throughput TCR beta sequencing to judge whether each TCR beta V gene segment behaved as functional or pseudogenic. Alongside the repertoire data, information on donor age, sex, ethnicity and CMV serostatus was compiled. A later genetic analysis used genome-wide SNP genotypes for about 60% of the 666 donors, treating that subset as a discovery cohort. Every discovery cohort repertoire had been produced on one sequencing platform. HLA typing included class I and class II loci at four-digit resolution. The number of donors typed differed by locus, with roughly 629-640 for A, B, C, DRB1 and DQB1, around 500 for DQA1, 600 to 610 for DPA1, and some 440 for DPB1. Because of strong linkage in the cohort, roughly five DR-DQ haplotypes were treated as single units for association and clustering. On average, 235,054 unique TCR beta nucleotide sequences were sequenced per donor among about 400 genotyped donors of the cohort, with approximately 18% of those sequences being non-productive.

The cohort comprised approximately 700 healthy bone marrow donors. At the time of sampling, every cohort member was nominally healthy, though immune exposures that went unrecorded were likely present. The donor tested CMV seropositive and was one of the 289 seropositive cohort members. Every donor gave a peripheral blood sample, and the peripheral blood mononuclear cells from that sample were used for TCR beta sequencing. The Qiagen DNeasy Blood Extraction Kit was used to extract genomic DNA from the blood cell samples. As concerns this clone: What this receptor recognizes is not known. Base qualities are not at hand, and no much larger clone is one base apart.

Study-level results and caveats: The classifier was reported to diagnose cytomegalovirus status with high specificity and sensitivity in both the original and validation cohorts. A further reported finding was that TCR beta sequences accurately predicted the HLA-A and HLA-B alleles for most subjects in the first cohort. V-gene and J-gene trimming of TCR beta chains was associated with a missense DCLRE1C variant in a later genetic analysis, and the association was replicated in an independent cohort. When HLA alleles, especially DR and DQ, strongly co-occurred, TCR associations were difficult to assign to individual alleles. A few of the identified cytomegalovirus-associated TCR beta chains were confirmed in vitro to be specific for cytomegalovirus antigens. A later genetic analysis reported fewer N-insertions in productive TCRs among donors in an Asian-associated ancestry cluster than the approximately 670-donor mean. It was suggested by the authors that the approach could potentially be generalized to other disease states and immunological phenotypes. While some public TCRs were present in many individuals, most TCR sequences turned up only very rarely across donors. The sequencing pipeline was judged likely to have produced a cluster of highly shared sequence variants as a technical artifact. In an earlier analysis of over 550 of the donors, most TCR beta V segments were observed in productive rearrangements about 87% or about 30% of the time, broadly matching IMGT annotations. Immune exposure information for the cohort was limited to CMV serostatus. Presence/absence analyses assumed roughly uniform sequencing depth across donors, an assumption that may not hold. Some IMGT-functional V segments, including TRBV6-2 and TRBV6-3, could not be distinguished by the 87-base-pair reads and were therefore excluded. In a later analysis, HLA-associated TCR beta chains showed more clonal expansion and lower generation probabilities than non-associated chains that were equally common. Linkage disequilibrium might explain the correlated functional status among segregating V segments, but an unknown experimental factor could not be ruled out. Because counts were too low, 15 to 20 rarely observed V segments, including chromosome 9 orphons, were excluded from the earlier analysis of under 650 of the donors. In a later analysis, some 18,000 TCR beta sequences were associated with specific HLA alleles at a false discovery rate of 0.05. Because HLA typing was unavailable for some donors at each locus, only the typed subset was used in association tests. In a later analysis, most CMV-associated TCR beta chains were found to appear HLA-restricted, with HLA associations seemingly driven largely by CMV exposure. A later analysis reported that several top co-occurrence clusters appeared linked to parvovirus B19, influenza, CMV and Epstein-Barr virus. The study listed 150 to 200 TCR beta chains as associated with cytomegalovirus. A later analysis found that TCR association rates varied across HLA loci, with DRB1 alleles showing the most associated TCRs and HLA-C alleles the fewest. Only TCR beta chains were sequenced in this cohort, and the absence of alpha or paired-chain data limited detectable features.

The library was generated by the immunoSEQ multiplex PCR assay. For the multiplex PCR, a mixture combining 60 forward primers for TCR Vbeta segments and 13 reverse primers for TCR Jbeta segments was used. A multiplex PCR assay on genomic DNA amplified the CDR3 region of rearranged TCR beta genes. The Illumina HiSeq System was used to sequence the amplified TCR beta libraries as 87-base-pair reads. In the authors' own workflow: In a later analysis, 77 million or so unique TCR beta chains were counted across the approximately 620 repertoires, and about 9.9 million of these chains were shared by at least two donors. To remove PCR and sequencing errors, raw reads were error-corrected and collapsed into unique sequences using a nearest-neighbor algorithm that merged closely related sequences. V, D and J gene segments were assigned by aligning CDR3 sequences to IMGT reference sequences. For a sequence to be retained, a match of at least six nucleotides to both a V gene segment and a J gene segment was required. A rearrangement was called productive if the CDR3 had no stop codons and remained in frame with V and J, and every other rearrangement was called non-productive. Following IMGT convention, CDR3 was defined as the stretch from the second conserved V-encoded cysteine up to the conserved J-encoded phenylalanine. Sequences without an unambiguous match to a single V gene segment were excluded from the earlier analysis of about 600 of the donors. An earlier analysis of 450 to 650 of the donors called V segments functional above 56.7% productive rearrangements and segregating when the between-donor standard deviation exceeded 5%. To diagnose cytomegalovirus status from the catalog of TCR beta chain sequences, a statistical classification framework was built. A later analysis assigned V and J genes by comparing TCR nucleotide sequences with IMGT/GENE-DB human TR gene sequences. Using the TCRdist pipeline, a later analysis assigned CDR3 sequences along with most-parsimonious VDJ recombination scenarios. In a later analysis, each TCR beta chain was defined by its CDR3 amino acid sequence together with its V-gene family, and reads lacking a unique V-gene family were excluded. A later analysis removed 592 highly shared, low-generation-probability nucleotide sequences to deal with suspected cross-contamination and a sequencing artifact. In a later analysis, a clonal expansion index was calculated for each public chain from normalized within-repertoire ranks of inferred template counts. In a later analysis, generation probabilities were computed with a VDJ recombination model fitted to out-of-frame rearrangements, and the resulting probabilities were checked against IGoR. In a later analysis, hypergeometric tests were used to score TCR-TCR, TCR-HLA and TCR-CMV co-occurrence, with a repertoire-size bias correction applied to TCR pairs. False discovery rates were estimated in a later analysis by permuting HLA or CMV assignments 20 times. In a later analysis, co-occurring TCRs were grouped with DBSCAN, and TCRdist sequence similarity was added when clustering was performed within HLA-allele-positive subsets. For co-occurrence clustering, repertoires with fewer than 30,000 or more than 120,000 public chains were excluded, along with five repertoires with anomalous nucleotide sharing. This is the immuneACCESS table as TCRdb keeps it, with only in-frame sequences that have V and J called. A part of the clones is gone; compared with another copy, unresolved V genes explain less than half, and the rest is unexplained. V, J and clone size are those of that table, while D and trimming were read from the DNA. A total of 300,000 or so clones appear in this sample, just under 85% of them only once. Clones ranked in the top ten supply roughly 2% of the sample.

Its CDR3 holds 14 amino acids, cysteine through phenylalanine. Only the CDR3 part of the read is kept: 42 bases, read in frame from the first base. V trim: 6 bases; J trim: 0 bases; unmatched bases: 2. The germline V gene encodes CDR1 MNHEY and CDR2 SMNVEV (reference sequence). The specimen sequenced was PBMCs. This receptor was obtained from a woman between 40 and 55 years old in good health and CMV-seropositive. Recombination linked TRBV27 to TRBJ1-5; 7 junctional bases match TRBD1. The nucleotide sequence reads TGTGCCAGCAGCCGACAGGGTAGCAATCAGCCCCAGCATTTT. The resulting protein is CASSRQGSNQPQHF.